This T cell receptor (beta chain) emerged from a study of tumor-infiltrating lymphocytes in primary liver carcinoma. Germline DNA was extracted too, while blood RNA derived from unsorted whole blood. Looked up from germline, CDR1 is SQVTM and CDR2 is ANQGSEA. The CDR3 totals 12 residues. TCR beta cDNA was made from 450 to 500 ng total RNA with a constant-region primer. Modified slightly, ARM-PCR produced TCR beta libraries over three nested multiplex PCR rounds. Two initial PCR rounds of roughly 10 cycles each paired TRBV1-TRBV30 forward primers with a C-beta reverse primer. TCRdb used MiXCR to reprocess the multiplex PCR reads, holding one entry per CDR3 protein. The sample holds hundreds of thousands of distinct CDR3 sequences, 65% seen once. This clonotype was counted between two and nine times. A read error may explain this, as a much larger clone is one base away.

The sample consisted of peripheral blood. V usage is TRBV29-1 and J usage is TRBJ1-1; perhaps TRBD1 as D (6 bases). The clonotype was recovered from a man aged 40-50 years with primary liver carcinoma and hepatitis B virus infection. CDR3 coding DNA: TGCAACGTTGTGACAGGGAACACTGAAGCTTTCTTT. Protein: CNVVTGNTEAFF.